What follows are 4 T cell receptor beta chains derived from one specimen sequenced in a study of T cells in Graves' hyperthyroidism and ophthalmopathy. Amplified TCR beta CDR3 regions derived from RNA transcripts. A set of HTBI primers served as the primers for a first-round RT-PCR of the TCR CDR3. TCRdb re-called the multiplex PCR reads with MiXCR, one entry per CDR3 protein. Of approximately 400,000 distinct CDR3 sequences in the sample, 15% were seen once. What was sequenced was blood. These receptors originate from a young woman with Graves' hyperthyroidism.

This clonotype came up many times. The chain uses TRBV28 and TRBJ2-7; 8 bases fit TRBD1. With V trimmed by 4 bases and J by 4 bases, 6 bases remained unmatched. The CDR3 sequence is 14 residues long. Germline V gene sequence: CDR1 MDHEN, CDR2 SYDVKM. CDR3 protein: CASSSPDRVYEQYF. CDR3 DNA sequence: TGTGCCAGCAGTTCGCCGGACAGGGTTTACGAGCAGTACTTC.

This clonotype was seen repeatedly, ten times or more. The chain uses TRBV29-1 and TRBJ2-1, with 9 bases identical to TRBD1. The V and J ends lost 5 bases and 5 bases, in that order; junction bases with no gene match: 7. There are 14 residues in the CDR3. Germline V gives CDR1 SQVTM, CDR2 ANQGSEA. In DNA form, the CDR3 reads TGCAGCGTTTCCGCCGGGACAGGGAACAATGAGCAGTTCTTC. This translates into CSVSAGTGNNEQFF.

This clonotype has a count of ten or more. The gene calls are TRBV3-1 and TRBJ2-4; 9 nucleotides agree with TRBD2. Germline V CDR1 and CDR2: LGHDT, YNNKEL (reference sequence). CDR3 length equals 17 residues. V lost 4 bases and J lost 4; bases outside the gene matches: 11. The CDR3 loop reads CASSPYLLTSGKNIQYF. CDR3 bases: TGTGCCAGCAGCCCCTATCTTTTGACTAGCGGAAAAAACATTCAGTACTTC.

This clonotype was counted many times. The chain carries TRBV7-9 and TRBJ2-1, with D hard to call. V gave up 5 bases and J gave up 6 bases, with 5 bases separating them. Looked up from germline, CDR1 is SEHNR and CDR2 is FQNEAQ (reference sequence). This CDR3 has 11 residues. The CDR3, as DNA: TGTGCCAGCAGCGTACTCAATGAGCAGTTCTTC. This translates into CASSVLNEQFF.